The 8 T cell receptor beta chains presented below share a single source sample, sequenced in a study of blood T cell repertoires in COVID-19. Profiled with immunoSEQ multiplex PCR; TCRdb holds only in-frame clones, not every one. This sample yields some 150,000 clones, of which just under 90% are seen a single time; approximately 4% belongs to the top ten. The sequencing input was peripheral blood. The receptors were sampled from a man aged 18 to 30 with active or convalescent COVID-19.

The V and J genes are TRBV11-2 and TRBJ2-1; 11 bases agree with TRBD2. Germline V lookup: CDR1 SGHAT, CDR2 FQNNGV. This CDR3 is 18 amino acids long. The trim removed 1 base at V and 7 bases at J, leaving 12 bases unmatched. CDR3 sequence reads: CASSLGASVAGGYNEQFF. DNA for the CDR3: TGTGCCAGCAGCTTAGGCGCTAGCGTAGCGGGGGGGTATAATGAGCAGTTCTTC.

The CDR3 protein is CSVEDKFNTGELFF. CDR3 DNA sequence: TGCAGCGTTGAAGACAAATTCAACACCGGGGAGCTGTTTTTT. J is TRBJ2-2 and V is TRBV29-1; unclear D gene. Germline CDR1 reads SQVTM; CDR2 reads ANQGSEA. This CDR3 region has 14 residues. V dropped 0 bases and J dropped 2 bases, with 7 bases sitting between them.

The chain has TRBV30 and TRBJ1-5, with TRBD1 as a possible D gene (6 bases). Germline V lookup: CDR1 GTSNPN, CDR2 SVGIG (reference sequence). This CDR3 is built from 13 residues. V was cut by 2 bases and J by 4 bases, with 9 bases left in between. CDR3 residues: CAWSTQGNQPQHF. The CDR3 coding sequence is TGTGCCTGGAGTACTCAGGGGAATCAGCCCCAGCATTTT.

The rearrangement links TRBV19 to TRBJ1-2; 10 positions match TRBD1. Unmatched junction bases numbered 10, after V lost 8 bases and J lost 4 bases. Germline lookup yields CDR1 LNHDA and CDR2 SQIVND (reference sequence). This CDR3 is built from 15 residues. The CDR3 protein is CASQTGGTSGYGYTF. Written as DNA, the CDR3 is TGTGCCAGTCAGACAGGGGGCACTTCTGGCTATGGCTACACCTTC.

The chain couples TRBV12-3 or TRBV12-4 to TRBJ2-7; 7 nucleotides agree with TRBD1. This CDR3 has 13 residues. Trimming took 3 bases from V and 6 from J; bases not matched to a gene: 5. The CDR3 region is CASSFTDRSEQYV. CDR3 coding DNA: TGTGCCAGCAGTTTCACGGACAGGTCCGAGCAGTACGTC.

The count of this clone is one. J is TRBJ1-2 and V is TRBV6-5, with 8 bases lining up with TRBD1. CDR1 is MNHEY and CDR2 is SVGAGI in the germline V gene. V shed 0 bases, J shed 8 bases, and the junction held 5 bases outside the gene matches. This CDR3 has 14 residues. The CDR3 DNA reads as TGTGCCAGCAGTTACTCCCAGGGGGCGAGGGGCTACACCTTC. This sequence encodes CASSYSQGARGYTF.

V usage is TRBV28 and J usage is TRBJ2-3; 7 bases line up with TRBD1. Germline V CDR1 and CDR2: MDHEN, SYDVKM. The CDR3 length is 13 residues. V trimming: 8 bases; J trimming: 0 bases; junction bases outside the gene matches: 2. CDR3 residues: CASGTVSTDTQYF. CDR3 coding DNA: TGTGCCAGCGGGACAGTTAGCACAGATACGCAGTATTTT.

The rearrangement joins TRBV4-2 to TRBJ2-3; 7 bases line up with TRBD1. Per germline, CDR1 LGHNA and CDR2 YNFKEQ. V lost 4 bases to trimming and J lost 0 bases; unmatched junction nucleotides: 4. The CDR3 runs to 15 residues. The CDR3 is CASSPGQSSTDTQYF. The DNA of the CDR3 is TGTGCCAGCAGCCCGGGACAGTCTAGCACAGATACGCAGTATTTT.